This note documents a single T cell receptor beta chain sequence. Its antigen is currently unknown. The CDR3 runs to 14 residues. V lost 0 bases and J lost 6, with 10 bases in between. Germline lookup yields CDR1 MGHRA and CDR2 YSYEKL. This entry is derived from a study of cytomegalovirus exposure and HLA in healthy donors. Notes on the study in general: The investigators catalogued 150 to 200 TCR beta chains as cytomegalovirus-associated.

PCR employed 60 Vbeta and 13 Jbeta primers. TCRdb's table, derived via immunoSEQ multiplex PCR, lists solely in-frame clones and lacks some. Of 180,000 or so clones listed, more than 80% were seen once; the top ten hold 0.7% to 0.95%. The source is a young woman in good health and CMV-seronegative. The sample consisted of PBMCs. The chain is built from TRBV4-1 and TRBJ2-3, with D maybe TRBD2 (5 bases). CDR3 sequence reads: CASSQDVDWDTQYF. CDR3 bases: TGCGCCAGCAGCCAAGATGTGGACTGGGATACGCAGTATTTT.